These T cell receptor beta chains were read from a single sample in a study of blood T cell repertoires in COVID-19. The assay was immunoSEQ multiplex PCR, and TCRdb's table has in-frame clones only and misses some. The sample lists roughly 100,000 clones; over 70% were seen once. The sample consisted of peripheral blood. Receptor source: a human donor in a cohort sampled during active COVID-19. CDR3s include the opening cysteine and the closing phenylalanine or tryptophan. D genes are given only for firm matches. Clone size is shown for a subset of rows, as once, few, many or a class of expanded clone.

j_call d_call v_call clone_size cdr3_aa cdr3_nt
TRBJ1-1 TRBD1 TRBV10-3 once CAISSTGSNTEAFF TGTGCCATCTCGTCGACAGGGTCGAACACTGAAGCTTTCTTT
TRBJ1-5 - TRBV28 few CASSFQDYQPQHF TGTGCCAGCAGTTTCCAGGATTATCAGCCCCAGCATTTT
TRBJ2-7 TRBD1 TRBV19 - CASSIAQGDTYSYEQYF TGTGCCAGTAGTATAGCGCAGGGGGACACCTACTCCTACGAGCAGTACTTC
TRBJ2-7 - TRBV3-1/TRBV3-2 - CASSPSGERYEQYF TGTGCCAGCAGCCCCTCCGGGGAACGGTACGAGCAGTACTTC
TRBJ2-7 - TRBV11-1 - CASTPRASNEQYF TGTGCCAGCACGCCGCGAGCCTCCAACGAGCAGTACTTC
TRBJ2-1 - TRBV5-1 - CASSPVGGTYNEQFF TGCGCCAGCAGCCCGGTGGGGGGAACCTACAATGAGCAGTTCTTC
TRBJ1-2 - TRBV28 - CASSPRPNYGYTF TGTGCCAGCAGTCCCAGGCCTAACTATGGCTACACCTTC
TRBJ1-5 TRBD1 TRBV4-1 - CASSRSDMDRVSQPQHF TGCGCCAGCAGCCGGTCGGACATGGACAGGGTGTCCCAGCCCCAGCATTTT
TRBJ1-1 - TRBV27 few CASSPGINTEAFF TGTGCCAGCAGTCCCGGGATTAACACTGAAGCTTTCTTT
TRBJ2-7 TRBD2 TRBV14 - CASSFGTGGLAGRGIYEQYF TGTGCCAGCAGCTTTGGAACAGGGGGACTAGCGGGACGGGGGATCTACGAGCAGTACTTC
TRBJ1-5 - TRBV18 few CASSGTNQPQHF TGTGCCAGCTCAGGCACCAATCAGCCCCAGCATTTT
TRBJ1-4 - TRBV27 many CASSFGAGEGEKLFF TGTGCCAGCAGTTTTGGGGCAGGGGAGGGGGAAAAACTGTTTTTT
TRBJ1-2 TRBD1 TRBV4-1 - CASSQEQGAVGYGYTF TGCGCCAGCAGCCAAGAGCAGGGGGCGGTCGGGTATGGCTACACCTTC
TRBJ1-1 - TRBV7-9 - CASSREGTTEAFF TGTGCCAGCAGCCGGGAGGGTACAACTGAAGCTTTCTTT
TRBJ1-6 - TRBV27 few CATRERQDPSYNSPLHF TGTGCCACCCGTGAAAGACAGGACCCCTCCTATAATTCACCCCTCCACTTT
TRBJ2-7 TRBD1 TRBV18 - CASSPRTGAYEQYF TGTGCCAGCTCACCAAGGACAGGGGCCTACGAGCAGTACTTC
TRBJ1-2 - TRBV2 - CAMYLLGYTF TGTGCCATGTACCTTCTAGGCTACACCTTC
TRBJ1-5 - TRBV2 - CASSSTRREDQPQHF TGTGCCAGCAGTTCCACCCGCCGCGAGGATCAGCCCCAGCATTTT
TRBJ1-5 - TRBV6-1 - CASSETKPQPQHF TGTGCCAGCAGTGAAACTAAGCCTCAGCCCCAGCATTTT
TRBJ2-3 - TRBV4-2 - CASRQGGTSGTDTQYF TGTGCCAGTCGACAGGGCGGGACTAGTGGGACAGATACGCAGTATTTT
TRBJ1-1 TRBD1 TRBV11-2 - CASSPRDRGMVNTEAFF TGTGCCAGCAGCCCCCGGGACAGGGGAATGGTAAACACTGAAGCTTTCTTT
TRBJ2-7 - TRBV18 - CASSPRQGPTYEQYF TGTGCCAGCTCACCCAGGCAGGGGCCCACCTACGAGCAGTACTTC
TRBJ2-3 TRBD1 TRBV19 - CASSIPGGGTDTQYF TGTGCCAGTAGTATCCCAGGGGGTGGCACAGATACGCAGTATTTT
TRBJ2-6 - TRBV24-1 - CATSQGSGANVLTF TGTGCCACCAGTCAGGGTTCTGGGGCCAACGTCCTGACTTTC
TRBJ2-3 - TRBV6-5 - CASRSDTRSTDTQYF TGTGCCAGCAGATCGGACACCCGAAGCACAGATACGCAGTATTTT
TRBJ1-2 - TRBV6-1 - CASSEGYSGYGYTF TGTGCCAGCAGTGAAGGGTACAGCGGCTATGGCTACACCTTC
TRBJ2-1 TRBD2 TRBV10-3 - CAIGPLAGGGEQFF TGTGCCATAGGGCCACTAGCGGGAGGGGGTGAGCAGTTCTTC
TRBJ2-1 TRBD1 TRBV9 - CASSGGQGYNEQFF TGTGCCAGCAGCGGGGGACAGGGGTACAATGAGCAGTTCTTC
TRBJ2-1 - TRBV10-1 few CASTPIVGGEQFF TGCGCCAGCACTCCCATCGTTGGCGGTGAGCAGTTCTTC
TRBJ2-2 - TRBV28 - CASKPRGLRRWTGELFF TGTGCCAGCAAACCGCGAGGCCTCCGTCGATGGACCGGGGAGCTGTTTTTT
TRBJ1-5 TRBD1 TRBV19 - CASSTTGTGPRRNQPQHF TGTGCCAGTAGTACAACCGGGACAGGGCCTCGGCGCAATCAGCCCCAGCATTTT
TRBJ1-2 TRBD1 TRBV12-3/TRBV12-4 - CAGRGGNYGYTF TGTGCCGGCAGGGGGGGTAACTATGGCTACACCTTC
TRBJ1-1 - TRBV10-1 - CASSGGQDTPFF TGCGCCAGCAGTGGAGGTCAAGATACGCCTTTCTTT
TRBJ1-2 - TRBV5-1 - CASSLTAELNYGYTF TGCGCCAGCAGCTTGACAGCCGAGCTAAACTATGGCTACACCTTC
TRBJ2-7 - TRBV7-9 - CASSPPLDEQYF TGTGCCAGCAGCCCCCCCCTCGACGAGCAGTACTTC
TRBJ2-7 TRBD2 TRBV5-4 few CASSPSGTRVDEQYF TGTGCCAGCAGCCCTTCCGGGACTAGGGTAGACGAGCAGTACTTC
TRBJ2-7 TRBD1 TRBV20-1 - CSASWDSASKEQYF TGCAGTGCTAGTTGGGACAGTGCAAGTAAAGAGCAGTACTTC
TRBJ2-7 TRBD2 TRBV7-9 few CASSHGLAAYEQYF TGTGCCAGCAGCCACGGACTAGCAGCCTACGAGCAGTACTTC
TRBJ2-2 TRBD1 TRBV19 - CAIKTGANTGELFF TGTGCCATTAAGACAGGGGCAAACACCGGGGAGCTGTTTTTT
TRBJ2-1 TRBD2 TRBV9 - CASSASGSLTDEQFF TGTGCCAGCAGCGCTAGCGGGAGTTTGACCGATGAGCAGTTCTTC
TRBJ2-7 - TRBV28 few CASSLSGGRSSYEQYF TGTGCCAGCAGCCTGAGTGGCGGGCGAAGCTCCTACGAGCAGTACTTC
TRBJ1-4 TRBD1 TRBV7-9 - CASSLVPGQARNEKLFF TGTGCCAGCAGCTTAGTCCCGGGACAGGCTCGTAATGAAAAACTGTTTTTT
TRBJ2-7 TRBD2 TRBV4-2 - CASSQGTSEQYF TGTGCCAGCAGCCAGGGGACTAGCGAGCAGTACTTC
TRBJ2-7 TRBD2 TRBV6-5 few CASRRAGGEQYF TGTGCCAGCAGGCGGGCCGGGGGGGAGCAGTACTTC
TRBJ1-4 - TRBV27 - CASLKGRVREKLFF TGTGCCAGCTTAAAGGGGAGGGTAAGGGAAAAACTGTTTTTT
TRBJ2-7 - TRBV5-5 - CASSFTGRGEQYF TGTGCCAGCAGCTTTACAGGGAGGGGCGAGCAGTACTTC
TRBJ1-1 - TRBV6-5 - CASSYSIGGNTEAFF TGTGCCAGCAGTTACTCGATAGGGGGGAACACTGAAGCTTTCTTT